The source of this TCR beta chain is a study of radiotherapy plus CTLA-4 blockade in lung cancer. Whole-study context: For less than 20% of patients, objective responses occurred, and 30% to 35% had disease control.

Chemo-refractory metastatic non-small-cell lung cancer patients received focal radiation with ipilimumab CTLA-4 blockade. Here immunoSEQ multiplex PCR was the method, and the copy in TCRdb shows in-frame clones only, minus some. The profile shows approximately 85,000 clones, approximately 83% of them singletons. As for this clone: Antigen unknown.

Study-wide findings and caveats: Reportedly, early blood T cell clone dynamics best predicted response, with interferon-beta. In blood, tumor-derived TCR clones expanded after radiotherapy plus ipilimumab.

The CDR3 is 15 amino acids. The V and J ends lost 4 bases and 3 bases, in that order; junction bases with no gene match: 5. Looked up from germline, CDR1 is MGHDK and CDR2 is SYGVNS. V usage is TRBV25-1 and J usage is TRBJ2-7; 11 bases match TRBD1. This TCR derives from a human donor with non-small cell lung cancer that progressed on radiotherapy plus ipilimumab. The material was peripheral blood, obtained from a patient treated with radiotherapy plus ipilimumab. The CDR3: CASSAGTGGLYEQYF. The DNA of the CDR3 is TGTGCCAGCAGTGCCGGGACAGGGGGGCTCTACGAGCAGTACTTC.